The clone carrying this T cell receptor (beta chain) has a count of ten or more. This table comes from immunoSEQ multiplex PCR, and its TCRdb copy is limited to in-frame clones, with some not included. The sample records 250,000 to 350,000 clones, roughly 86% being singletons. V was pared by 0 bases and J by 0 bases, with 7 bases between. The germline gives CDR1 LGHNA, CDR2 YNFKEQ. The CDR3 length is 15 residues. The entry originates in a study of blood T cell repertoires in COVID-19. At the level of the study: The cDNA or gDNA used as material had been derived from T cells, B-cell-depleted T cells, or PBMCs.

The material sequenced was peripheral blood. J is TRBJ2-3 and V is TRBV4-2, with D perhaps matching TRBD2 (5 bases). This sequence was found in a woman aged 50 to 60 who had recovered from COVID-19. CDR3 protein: CASSQERDSTDTQYF. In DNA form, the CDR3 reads TGTGCCAGCAGCCAAGAACGGGATAGCACAGATACGCAGTATTTT.